This T cell receptor beta chain was obtained from a study of response to subunit inactivated influenza vaccine. General study results and limits: Authors proposed each seasonal influenza vaccination draws in few new T cells.

Trimming removed 6 bases from V and 7 bases from J, with 18 bases in between. This CDR3 spans 14 amino acids. In TCRdb, the RT-PCR reads were re-called with MiXCR into one record per CDR3 protein. Of roughly 500,000 distinct CDR3 sequences listed, approximately 24% are singletons. This clonotype was picked up many times. As yet, its antigen is unknown. The input for sequencing was CD4+ T cells sorted from PBMCs, taken about 5 days after vaccination. The sequence came from a man in his forties or fifties who received an inactivated influenza vaccine. The J gene is TRBJ1-2, the V gene TRBV12-3 or TRBV12-4, with D possibly matching TRBD1 (5 bases). CDR3 sequence (DNA): TGTGCCAGCAGCCGGGACGCCCTCTACTCTGGCTACACCTTC. Encoded protein: CASSRDALYSGYTF.